Each of the 32 T cell receptor beta chains below was sequenced from the same sample in a study of blood T cell repertoires in COVID-19. The data were produced by immunoSEQ multiplex PCR, yet TCRdb's version contains in-frame clones alone and is incomplete. The profile covers approximately 170,000 clones, with approximately 93% appearing a single time and under 2% taken by the ten largest. Sequenced input: peripheral blood. Receptors were obtained from an older woman with COVID-19, enrolled during active disease.

The J gene is TRBJ1-2, the V gene TRBV5-6; 7 nucleotides match TRBD1. The CDR3 runs 13 residues. Germline assignment: CDR1 SGHDT and CDR2 YYEEEE. V was pared by 2 bases and J by 3 bases, with 1 base of the junction left unmatched. Here the CDR3 reads CASSLGGDYGYTF. CDR3 sequence (DNA): TGTGCCAGCAGCTTAGGGGGCGACTATGGCTACACCTTC.

The V call is TRBV6-5, the J call TRBJ2-2, with D perhaps matching TRBD1 (5 bases). The CDR3 runs to 14 residues. The V end lost 6 bases, the J end lost 1 base, and 9 bases lay between the germline ends. The germline V gene encodes CDR1 MNHEY and CDR2 SVGAGI. In nucleotides, the CDR3 is TGTGCCAGCAGGAATGGACAGAACACCGGGGAGCTGTTTTTT. Translating it yields CASRNGQNTGELFF.

This clone is a singleton in its sample. DNA of the CDR3: TGTGCCAGCAGCCAAGATCTCGGGACAGAGATTTTGAACACTGAAGCTTTCTTT. This sequence encodes CASSQDLGTEILNTEAFF. The chain employs TRBV14 and TRBJ1-1; TRBD1 matches 7 bases. Looked up from germline, CDR1 is SGHDN and CDR2 is FVKESK. The trim removed 0 bases at V and 0 bases at J, leaving 10 bases unmatched. CDR3 length equals 18 residues.

The J gene is TRBJ2-2, the V gene TRBV3-1 (or the pseudogene TRBV3-2); 9 bases align to TRBD2. The J segment lost 1 base and the V segment lost 5 bases, leaving 5 bases of the junction unmatched. The CDR3 runs 16 residues. The germline gives CDR1 LGHDT, CDR2 YNNKEL (reference sequence). CDR3 coding DNA: TGTGCCAGCAGCTTAGCGGGGGTCCGGAACACCGGGGAGCTGTTTTTT. Translation: CASSLAGVRNTGELFF.

A remark on this clone: The same CDR3 is also encoded by other DNA sequences in this sample. This chain joins TRBV9 and TRBJ1-1; possible D gene TRBD1, 5 bases. Trimming removed 1 base from V and 1 base from J, with 5 bases in between. CDR3 length: 13 amino acids. Germline assignment: CDR1 SGDLS and CDR2 YYNGEE. CDR3 in DNA: TGTGCCAGCAGCGTAACAGGGAACACTGAAGCTTTCTTT. This sequence encodes CASSVTGNTEAFF.

The genes are TRBV19 and TRBJ1-2; 10 positions match TRBD1. J gave up 5 bases and V 4 bases, and 4 bases lay outside the gene matches. The germline V gene encodes CDR1 LNHDA and CDR2 SQIVND (reference sequence). This CDR3 is built from 14 residues. As DNA, the CDR3 is TGTGCCAGTAGTACAATGGACAGGGGGTATGGCTACACCTTC. It encodes CASSTMDRGYGYTF.

The V and J genes are TRBV9 and TRBJ1-2, with 9 bases fitting TRBD1. Germline CDR1 and CDR2: SGDLS and YYNGEE. CDR3 length: 14 residues. Unmatched junction bases numbered 10, after V lost 6 bases and J lost 7 bases. The CDR3, as DNA: TGTGCCAGCAAGACGGGACAGGGTGGATCTGGCTACACCTTC. It encodes CASKTGQGGSGYTF.

The table lists this clone with a count of one. The chain links TRBV6-2 or TRBV6-3 to TRBJ2-7; 9 nucleotides agree with TRBD1. J was trimmed by 6 bases and V by 6 bases; bases with no gene match: 9. This CDR3 has 14 amino acids. In germline, CDR1 is MNHEY, CDR2 SVGEGT. CDR3 loop: CASSRGTGQGEQYF. The DNA of the CDR3 is TGTGCCAGCAGCCGGGGGACAGGGCAAGGCGAGCAGTACTTC.

J is TRBJ1-1 and V is TRBV27; D gene uncertain. CDR3 size: 13 residues. The V gene lost 2 bases and the J gene lost 10 bases, with 14 bases spanning the gap. In germline, CDR1 is MNHEY, CDR2 SMNVEV (reference sequence). CDR3 region: CASSLAGGGGAFF. In nucleotides, the CDR3 is TGTGCCAGCAGTTTAGCGGGCGGAGGAGGAGCTTTCTTT.

The chain joins TRBV5-1 to TRBJ2-7; D remains ambiguous. V lost 0 bases, J lost 3 bases, and 10 bases lay in between. Germline lookup yields CDR1 SGHRS and CDR2 YFSETQ. The CDR3 is made up of 14 amino acids. CDR3: CASSLGGENYEQYF. For the CDR3, the DNA is TGCGCCAGCAGCTTGGGCGGAGAAAACTACGAGCAGTACTTC.

V is TRBV7-7 and J is TRBJ1-1, with D maybe TRBD1 (6 bases). CDR1 and CDR2 from the germline V gene are SSHAT and FNYEAQ (reference sequence). Trimming took 5 bases from V and 6 from J, leaving 13 bases between them. This CDR3 has 13 residues. The CDR3 coding sequence is TGTGCCAGCAGCCCGGCAGGGGTGGCTGAAGCTTTCTTT. Translating it yields CASSPAGVAEAFF.

The rearrangement joins TRBV5-5 to TRBJ1-6, with D possibly TRBD1 on 6 matching bases. V was trimmed by 2 bases and J by 0 bases, leaving 12 bases between them. CDR3 length: 17 amino acids. Germline values: CDR1 SGHKS, CDR2 YYEKEE (reference sequence). The CDR3 DNA follows: TGTGCCAGCAGCTTACGGACAGTAGGCTCCTATAATTCACCCCTCCACTTT. Translation gives CASSLRTVGSYNSPLHF.

This sequence joins TRBV11-1 and TRBJ2-1; 7 nucleotides agree with TRBD1. Germline V gene lookup returns CDR1 SGHAT and CDR2 FQDESV (reference sequence). The CDR3 loop spans 16 amino acids. Germline trimming cut 5 bases from V and 7 bases from J; bases unmatched to any gene: 14. CDR3 region: CASSDRQGSVRNEQFF. DNA of the CDR3: TGTGCCAGCAGCGACCGACAGGGTTCGGTTAGAAATGAGCAGTTCTTC.

This chain joins TRBV9 and TRBJ1-2, with D possibly matching TRBD1 (5 bases). V was shortened by 4 bases and J by 6 bases, with 16 bases between the two germline ends. CDR1 SGDLS and CDR2 YYNGEE come from the germline V gene. The CDR3 sequence is 14 residues long. The CDR3 coding sequence is TGTGCCAGCAGCTCGGGGGACGGGAGCCATGGCTACACCTTC. It encodes CASSSGDGSHGYTF.

The J gene is TRBJ1-3, the V gene TRBV2, with a tentative D call TRBD1 (6 bases). The CDR3 is 16 amino acids. CDR1 and CDR2 from the germline V gene are SNHLY and FYNNEI. The V end lost 7 bases, the J end lost 0 bases, and 16 bases lay between the germline ends. The CDR3 sequence: CASITGPLFSGNTIYF. In nucleotides, the CDR3 is TGTGCCAGCATCACAGGGCCACTCTTCTCTGGAAACACCATATATTTT.

V usage is TRBV5-4 and J usage is TRBJ1-2; D possibly corresponds to TRBD1 (5 bases). V was clipped by 4 bases and J by 1 base, with 8 bases between them. The CDR3 runs 13 residues. Germline V gene sequence: CDR1 SGHNT, CDR2 YYREEE (reference sequence). The CDR3 coding sequence is TGTGCCAGCAGCCAGCAGGGTAACTATGGCTACACCTTC. This translates into CASSQQGNYGYTF.

V usage is TRBV7-9 and J usage is TRBJ1-6; D ambiguous. V was shortened by 0 bases and J by 5 bases, with 8 bases between the two germline ends. Germline CDR1 and CDR2: SEHNR and FQNEAQ (reference sequence). The CDR3 has 15 amino acids. CDR3: CASSLAGRNNSPLHF. CDR3 bases: TGTGCCAGCAGCTTAGCAGGGAGAAATAATTCACCCCTCCACTTT.

On this clone: Relative to the germline gene, one junction end is altered; a read error may explain this. The chain is built from TRBV6-1 and TRBJ2-7, with a tentative D call TRBD1 (6 bases). The CDR3 is 13 residues long. CDR1 and CDR2 from the germline V gene are MNHNS and SASEGT. CDR3: CASSYVPWGTLPF. The CDR3 DNA reads as TGTGCCAGCAGTTATGTTCCTTGGGGGACACTACCCTTC.

The chain joins TRBV6-1 to TRBJ1-1; 7 bases agree with TRBD1. Germline CDR1 MNHNS, CDR2 SASEGT. This CDR3 spans 17 amino acids. With V trimmed by 3 bases and J by 1 base, 11 bases remained unmatched. The CDR3, as DNA: TGTGCCAGCAGTGACAGGGGACAGTCGGTTGGGAACACTGAAGCTTTCTTT. It specifies CASSDRGQSVGNTEAFF.

The rearrangement uses TRBV7-2 and TRBJ2-7, with D possibly TRBD2 on 5 matching bases. Germline V gives CDR1 SGHTA, CDR2 FQGNSA. The CDR3 runs 15 residues. Trimming removed 6 bases from V and 3 bases from J, with 18 bases in between. DNA of the CDR3: TGTGCCAGCAGAATCTCCCCTGGCGGGTTCTACGAGCAGTACTTC. Translation: CASRISPGGFYEQYF.

This chain joins TRBV6-1 and TRBJ1-1, with D perhaps TRBD1 (6 bases). The CDR3 length is 16 residues. Germline CDR1 MNHNS, CDR2 SASEGT. V shed 2 bases and J shed 1 base, with 14 bases lying between them. CDR3 DNA: TGTGCCAGCAGTGAATTCGTGGGGGCGGGGAACACTGAAGCTTTCTTT. Residues: CASSEFVGAGNTEAFF.

This clone has a handful of counts. V is TRBV4-2 and J is TRBJ2-7; 7 nucleotides line up with TRBD1. From germline, CDR1 is LGHNA and CDR2 YNFKEQ. Losses at the gene ends were 0 bases for V and 4 bases for J; bases not matched to a gene: 6. The CDR3 has 15 amino acids. The CDR3 DNA follows: TGTGCCAGCAGCCAAGAGGGGACAGCGATGTACGAGCAGTACTTC. As protein: CASSQEGTAMYEQYF.

V gene TRBV29-1 combines with J gene TRBJ1-5; D is uncertain. Germline V CDR1 and CDR2: SQVTM, ANQGSEA. The CDR3 contains 13 residues. The V end was cut by 6 bases, the J end by 5 bases, with 14 bases between. The CDR3 region has the DNA TGCAGCGTGGCGACCGGGGTGGATCAGCCCCAGCATTTT. It codes for CSVATGVDQPQHF. Filled out from reference TRBV29-1 and TRBJ1-5, the complete variable domain reads SAVISQKPSRDICQRGTSLTIQCQVDSQVTMMFWYRQQPGQSLTLIATANQGSEATYESGFVIDKFPISRPNLTFSTLTVSNMSPEDSSIYLCSVATGVDQPQHFGDGTRLSIL.

J is TRBJ1-6 and V is TRBV4-3; D might be TRBD1 (6 bases). Looked up from germline, CDR1 is LGHNA and CDR2 is YSLEER. V was trimmed by 0 bases and J by 9 bases, leaving 9 bases between them. The CDR3 has 14 amino acids. The CDR3 DNA is TGCGCCAGCAGCCAAGAGGTAGGGGGTTCACCCCTCCACTTT. As protein: CASSQEVGGSPLHF.

V gene TRBV11-3 combines with J gene TRBJ2-1, with 11 bases aligning to TRBD2. This CDR3 has 15 amino acids. V was pared by 5 bases and J by 7 bases, with 7 bases of the junction left unmatched. Germline assignment: CDR1 SGHNT and CDR2 YENEEA. CDR3 in DNA: TGTGCCAGCAGCGAGCTAGCGGGGGGCTGGAATGAGCAGTTCTTC. Encoded protein: CASSELAGGWNEQFF.

J is TRBJ2-3 and V is TRBV6-2 or TRBV6-3, with a weak D call TRBD2 (7 bases). The CDR3 consists of 15 residues. V lost 0 bases and J 4 bases, leaving 11 bases between the germline ends. In germline, CDR1 is MNHEY, CDR2 SVGEGT. CDR3: CASSYSRGAADTQYF. For the CDR3, the DNA is TGTGCCAGCAGTTACTCTCGGGGGGCCGCAGATACGCAGTATTTT.

This chain uses TRBV20-1 with TRBJ2-1; D perhaps matches TRBD1 (5 bases). Trimming pared 3 bases from V and 7 bases from J, leaving 7 bases between. This CDR3 has 11 residues. The germline V gene encodes CDR1 DFQATT and CDR2 SNEGSKA (reference sequence). CDR3 sequence: CSARKGNEQFF. CDR3 bases: TGCAGTGCTAGGAAGGGGAATGAGCAGTTCTTC.

The chain combines TRBV6-5 with TRBJ1-1; D not resolved. V lost 8 bases and J lost 0, with 7 bases in between. CDR1 is MNHEY, CDR2 SVGAGI, per germline. The CDR3 extends over 12 amino acids. Here the CDR3 reads CASGSMNTEAFF. Here the CDR3 DNA reads TGTGCCAGCGGGAGCATGAACACTGAAGCTTTCTTT.

The rearrangement links TRBV3-1 (or the pseudogene TRBV3-2) to TRBJ1-1, with D maybe TRBD1 (5 bases). This CDR3 spans 13 amino acids. The ends were cut back, 3 bases at V and 1 base at J, with 6 bases in the middle. From germline, CDR1 is LGHDT and CDR2 YNNKEL (reference sequence). The CDR3 sequence: CASSHQGNTEAFF. The CDR3 DNA sequence: TGTGCCAGCAGCCACCAGGGGAACACTGAAGCTTTCTTT.

The V and J genes are TRBV7-3 and TRBJ1-2, with a weak D call TRBD1 (5 bases). Germline CDR1 and CDR2: SGHTA and FQGTGA. Trimming stripped 5 bases from V and 0 bases from J, with 13 bases between. The CDR3 contains 15 residues. The CDR3 spells CASSHGGATNYGYTF. CDR3 sequence (DNA): TGTGCCAGCAGCCATGGAGGGGCTACTAACTATGGCTACACCTTC.

The genes are TRBV10-3 and TRBJ2-5, with 8 bases matching TRBD2. Trimming removed 0 bases from V and 5 bases from J; junction bases left unmatched: 5. The CDR3 is made up of 15 amino acids. Germline V gene lookup returns CDR1 ENHRY and CDR2 SYGVKD. The CDR3 loop is CAISESSQRGETQYF. The CDR3 nucleotides read TGTGCCATCAGTGAGTCTTCCCAGCGGGGGGAGACCCAGTACTTC.

This clone showed up just once. The V call is TRBV4-1, the J call TRBJ1-4, with 8 bases identical to TRBD1. This CDR3 is 14 amino acids long. The V segment lost 4 bases and the J segment 11 bases; nucleotides outside the gene matches: 9. CDR1 and CDR2 from the germline V gene are MGHRA and YSYEKL. CDR3 loop: CASSPGQVFGKLFF. The CDR3 region has the DNA TGCGCCAGCAGCCCGGGACAGGTTTTTGGCAAACTGTTTTTT.